The next 9 T cell receptor beta chains were all read from a single sample in a study of T cell responses to AZD1222 COVID-19 vaccine. The repertoire was sequenced with immunoSEQ multiplex PCR; TCRdb's copy has only in-frame clones and lacks some. The sample has tens of thousands of clones, roughly 84% seen once. This specimen consisted of peripheral blood, obtained 28 days after the second AZD1222 dose. The source of these receptors is an adult who received the AZD1222 COVID-19 vaccine.

The chain recombines TRBV19 with TRBJ2-3; TRBD2 might be the D (5 bases). In germline, CDR1 is LNHDA, CDR2 SQIVND (reference sequence). The CDR3 has 15 amino acids. V lost 5 bases, J lost 4 bases, and 16 bases lay in between. CDR3 nucleotide sequence: TGTGCCAGTAGTCCATGGACGGGGAGTCCAGATACGCAGTATTTT. Its protein product is CASSPWTGSPDTQYF.

In its sample, this clone was seen a few times. V and J are TRBV2 and TRBJ2-2; D gene unclear. The germline gives CDR1 SNHLY, CDR2 FYNNEI. V was shortened by 4 bases and J by 1 base, with 7 bases between the two germline ends. The CDR3 sequence is 14 residues long. Here the CDR3 reads CASSAQRNTGELFF. The CDR3 region has the DNA TGTGCCAGCAGTGCCCAGAGGAACACCGGGGAGCTGTTTTTT.

On this clone: In the same sample, other DNA sequences code for this CDR3. This chain uses TRBV27 with TRBJ2-7; 14 bases agree with TRBD2. Unmatched junction bases numbered 3, after V lost 2 bases and J lost 6 bases. Germline CDR1 reads MNHEY; CDR2 reads SMNVEV (reference sequence). The CDR3 runs 15 residues. The CDR3 loop reads CASSLNGLAGGEQYF. For the CDR3, the DNA is TGTGCCAGCAGTTTAAATGGACTAGCGGGGGGCGAGCAGTACTTC.

The V gene is TRBV19, the J gene TRBJ2-1, with D perhaps assigned TRBD1 or TRBD2 (5 bases each). V lost 3 bases and J lost 6, with 18 bases in between. Per germline, CDR1 LNHDA and CDR2 SQIVND (reference sequence). The CDR3 contains 16 residues. The CDR3 here is CASSMRGNGKGNEQFF. The CDR3 nucleotides read TGTGCCAGTAGTATGAGGGGTAACGGAAAGGGCAATGAGCAGTTCTTC. Full variable domain (remainder filled in from reference TRBV19 and TRBJ2-1): DGGITQSPKYLFRKEGQNVTLSCEQNLNHDAMYWYRQDPGQGLRLIYYSQIVNDFQKGDIAEGYSVSREKKESFPLTVTSAQKNPTAFYLCASSMRGNGKGNEQFFGPGTRLTVL.

The chain combines TRBV7-8 with TRBJ1-3; D is perhaps TRBD1 (6 bases). V lost 5 bases to trimming and J lost 1 base, with 21 bases between them. This CDR3 is 18 amino acids long. Germline loops: CDR1 SGHVS, CDR2 FQNEAQ. The CDR3 sequence: CASSPRGPTINSGNTIYF. The CDR3 DNA reads as TGTGCCAGCAGCCCCCGGGGGCCTACTATTAATTCTGGAAACACCATATATTTT.

This chain links TRBV3-1 (or the pseudogene TRBV3-2) with TRBJ2-7; D remains unclear. V shed 4 bases and J shed 7 bases, with 11 bases lying between them. The length of the CDR3 is 12 residues. From germline, CDR1 is LGHDT and CDR2 YNNKEL (reference sequence). The CDR3 protein is CASSLLGREQYF. CDR3 coding DNA: TGTGCCAGCAGCCTCCTAGGACGGGAGCAGTACTTC.

The J gene is TRBJ2-7, the V gene TRBV28; possibly TRBD1 for D (6 bases). Germline CDR1 reads MDHEN; CDR2 reads SYDVKM. Trimming removed 3 bases from V and 10 bases from J, with 10 bases in between. CDR3 length: 11 residues. The CDR3 here is CASSLGAGQYF. The CDR3 DNA follows: TGTGCCAGCAGTTTGGGGGCTGGACAGTACTTC.

V gene TRBV9 combines with J gene TRBJ1-5; D call uncertain. The V end was cut by 2 bases, the J end by 5 bases, with 14 bases between. This CDR3 is 15 amino acids long. CDR1 is SGDLS, CDR2 YYNGEE, per germline. CDR3 loop: CASSVDLAPDQPQHF. The CDR3 nucleotides are TGTGCCAGCAGCGTGGATTTGGCGCCTGATCAGCCCCAGCATTTT. The full variable domain, in which reference TRBV9 and TRBJ1-5 provide the parts outside the CDR3, is DSGVTQTPKHLITATGQRVTLRCSPRSGDLSVYWYQQSLDQGLQFLIQYYNGEERAKGNILERFSAQQFPDLHSELNLSSLELGDSALYFCASSVDLAPDQPQHFGDGTRLSIL.

This chain joins TRBV29-1 and TRBJ2-1; D might be TRBD2 (7 bases). Trimming stripped 4 bases from V and 2 bases from J, with 18 bases between. Germline V gives CDR1 SQVTM, CDR2 ANQGSEA. The CDR3 runs to 16 residues. In DNA form, the CDR3 reads TGCAGCGTTGGGGCGGAGGGGGGGTCGGCCTACAATGAGCAGTTCTTC. It specifies CSVGAEGGSAYNEQFF.